This T cell receptor beta chain was recorded in a study of blood T cell repertoires in COVID-19. Across the whole study: The samples span acute and convalescent COVID-19 from the United States, Italy and Spain. PBMCs, B-cell-depleted T cells, or T cells were the source of the cDNA or gDNA that made up the material.

Germline V CDR1 and CDR2: SGHVS, FNYEAQ. Trimming took off 0 bases at V and 6 bases at J, with 14 bases between the two ends. The CDR3 is 15 amino acids. Source study methods: Amplified reference gene primers provided the basis for estimating nucleated cell counts. Assay: immunoSEQ multiplex PCR; the TCRdb copy retains only in-frame clones and omits some. Clonal size and the V and J genes are those of that table, whereas D and trimming came from the DNA. This table has 60,000 to 90,000 clones, 84% appearing once. The receptor was isolated from a man aged 50 to 59 with acute or convalescent COVID-19. The sample comprised peripheral blood. V and J are TRBV7-6 and TRBJ2-5; D unresolved. The CDR3 here is CASSLALTSVQTQYF. CDR3 nucleotides: TGTGCCAGCAGCTTAGCGCTGACATCGGTGCAGACCCAGTACTTC.